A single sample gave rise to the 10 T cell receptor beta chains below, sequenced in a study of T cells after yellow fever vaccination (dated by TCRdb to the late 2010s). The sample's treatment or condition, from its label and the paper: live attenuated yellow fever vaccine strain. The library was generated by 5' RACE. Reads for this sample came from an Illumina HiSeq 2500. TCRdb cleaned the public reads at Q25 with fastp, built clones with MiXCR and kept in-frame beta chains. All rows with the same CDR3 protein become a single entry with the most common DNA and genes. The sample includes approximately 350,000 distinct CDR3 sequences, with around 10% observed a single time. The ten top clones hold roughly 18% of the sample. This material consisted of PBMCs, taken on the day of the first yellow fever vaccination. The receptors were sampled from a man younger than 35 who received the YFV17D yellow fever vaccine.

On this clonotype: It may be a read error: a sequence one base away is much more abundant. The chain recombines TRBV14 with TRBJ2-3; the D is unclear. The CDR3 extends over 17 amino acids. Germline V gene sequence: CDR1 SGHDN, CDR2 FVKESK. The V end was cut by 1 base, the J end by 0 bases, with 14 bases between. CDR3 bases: TGTGCCAGCAGCCAAGGGCCTCGGCACCTAAGCACAGATACGCAGTATTTT. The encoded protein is CASSQGPRHLSTDTQYF.

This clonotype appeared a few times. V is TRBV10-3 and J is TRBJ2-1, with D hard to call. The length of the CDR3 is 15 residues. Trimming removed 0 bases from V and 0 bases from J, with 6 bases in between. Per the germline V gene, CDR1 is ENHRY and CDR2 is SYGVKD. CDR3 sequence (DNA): TGTGCCATCAGTGAGTCAACGAGCTCCTACAATGAGCAGTTCTTC. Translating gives CAISESTSSYNEQFF.

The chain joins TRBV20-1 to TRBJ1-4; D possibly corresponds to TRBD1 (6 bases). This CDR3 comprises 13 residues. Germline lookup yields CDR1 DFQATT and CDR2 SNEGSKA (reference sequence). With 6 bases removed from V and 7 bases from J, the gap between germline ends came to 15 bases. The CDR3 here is CSARGREPEKLFF. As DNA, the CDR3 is TGCAGTGCGAGGGGGAGGGAACCTGAAAAACTGTTTTTT.

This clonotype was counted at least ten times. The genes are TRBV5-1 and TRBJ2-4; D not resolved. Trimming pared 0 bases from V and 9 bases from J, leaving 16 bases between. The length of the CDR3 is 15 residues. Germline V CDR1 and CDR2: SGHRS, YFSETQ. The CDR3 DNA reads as TGCGCCAGCAGCTTGGATTTGTCGTTCGGAATCATTCAGTACTTC. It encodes CASSLDLSFGIIQYF.

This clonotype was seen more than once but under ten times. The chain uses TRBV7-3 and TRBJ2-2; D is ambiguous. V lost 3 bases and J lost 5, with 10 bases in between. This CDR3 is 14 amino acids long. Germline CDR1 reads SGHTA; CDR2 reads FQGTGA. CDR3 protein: CASSLKGVTGELFF. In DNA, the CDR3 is TGTGCCAGCAGCTTGAAGGGCGTGACCGGGGAGCTGTTTTTT. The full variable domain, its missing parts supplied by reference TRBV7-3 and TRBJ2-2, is GAGVSQTPSNKVTEKGKYVELRCDPISGHTALYWYRQSLGQGPEFLIYFQGTGAADDSGLPNDRFFAVRPEGSVSTLKIQRTERGDSAVYLCASSLKGVTGELFFGEGSRLTVL.

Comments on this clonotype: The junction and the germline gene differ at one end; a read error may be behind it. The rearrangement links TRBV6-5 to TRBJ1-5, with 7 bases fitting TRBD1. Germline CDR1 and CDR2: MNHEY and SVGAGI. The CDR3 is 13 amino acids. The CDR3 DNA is TGTGCCGGCAGGACAGGAGCCAATCAGCCCCAGCATTTT. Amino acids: CAGRTGANQPQHF.

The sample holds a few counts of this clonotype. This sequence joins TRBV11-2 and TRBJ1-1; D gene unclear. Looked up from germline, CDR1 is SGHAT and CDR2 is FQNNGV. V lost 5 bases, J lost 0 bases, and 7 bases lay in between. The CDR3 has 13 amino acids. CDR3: CASSNPMNTEAFF. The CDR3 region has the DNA TGTGCCAGCAGCAATCCCATGAACACTGAAGCTTTCTTT.

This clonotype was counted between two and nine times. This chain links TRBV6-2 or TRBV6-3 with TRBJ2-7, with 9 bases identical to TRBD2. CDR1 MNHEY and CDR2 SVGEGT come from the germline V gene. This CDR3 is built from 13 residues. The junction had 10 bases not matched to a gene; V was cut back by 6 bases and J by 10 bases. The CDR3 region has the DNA TGTGCCAGCAGCGATCCCGGACTAGCGTCCCAGTACGTC. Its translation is CASSDPGLASQYV.

This CDR3 reads CASSRKSEQFF. The CDR3 nucleotides read TGCGCCAGCAGCCGTAAATCCGAGCAGTTCTTC. The rearrangement joins TRBV5-1 to TRBJ2-1; D ambiguous. Trimming removed 4 bases from V and 10 bases from J, with 9 bases in between. Germline V lookup: CDR1 SGHRS, CDR2 YFSETQ. The CDR3 consists of 11 residues.

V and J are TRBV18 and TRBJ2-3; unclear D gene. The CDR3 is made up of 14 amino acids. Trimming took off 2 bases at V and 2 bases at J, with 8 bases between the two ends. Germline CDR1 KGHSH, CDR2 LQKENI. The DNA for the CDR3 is TGTGCCAGCTCACCATTGGGTTCCACAGATACGCAGTATTTT. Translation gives CASSPLGSTDTQYF.